This T cell receptor (beta chain) was profiled in a study of T cells in Graves' hyperthyroidism and ophthalmopathy. From RNA transcripts, TCR beta CDR3 regions were amplified. With the HTBI primer set, the TCR CDR3 went through a first round of RT-PCR. TCRdb re-derived calls from the multiplex PCR reads in MiXCR, one entry per CDR3 protein. The sample includes 300,000 to 450,000 distinct CDR3 sequences, 20% to 25% of them seen just once. This CDR3 has 17 amino acids. The germline gives CDR1 SGHRS, CDR2 YFSETQ. V was trimmed by 4 bases and J by 2 bases, leaving 21 bases between them. The chain couples TRBV5-1 to TRBJ2-5; D tentatively fits TRBD1 or TRBD2 (5 bases each). Sequencing used blood. This receptor was identified in a man aged 50 to 60 with Graves' hyperthyroidism. CDR3 sequence reads: CASSSDTGTSRQETQYF. The CDR3 coding sequence is TGCGCCAGCAGCAGTGATACCGGGACCTCTCGTCAAGAGACCCAGTACTTC.